Detailed here is one T cell receptor (beta chain). Antigen specificity is unknown. This sample's time point: patch test 1, 2 weeks after DPC sensitization. As to treatment: therapeutic diphenylcyclopropenone sensitization with weekly scalp DPC. Blood collection happened ahead of applying each patch test. The CDR3 consists of 13 residues. Per germline, CDR1 MNHNS and CDR2 SASEGT. Trimming removed 8 bases from V and 1 base from J; junction bases left unmatched: 1. The sample is drawn from a study of human T cells and chemical hapten exposure. About the study: All patients underwent weekly scalp dosing with diphenylcyclopropenone for the full roughly 24-week study.

Study conclusions and caveats: In comparison with controls, expanded TCRs gave rise to a significantly larger number of large CDR3 similarity clusters. PT1 expanded TCR numbers tracked positively with patch test score.

One entry per CDR3 protein results from TCRdb running MiXCR on the RACE reads. The sample has about 60,000 distinct CDR3 sequences, roughly a tenth seen once. The sequenced sample was whole blood, obtained in connection with sensitization to the hapten diphenylcyclopropenone (DPC). The chain recombines TRBV6-1 with TRBJ1-1, with 10 bases aligning to TRBD1. This TCR derives from a woman aged 40-49 years with alopecia areata. Some clones in this sample may be carry-over from other donors' samples. CDR3 in DNA: TGTGCCAGCCGGGACAGGGGGAACACTGAAGCTTTCTTT. It is translated as CASRDRGNTEAFF.